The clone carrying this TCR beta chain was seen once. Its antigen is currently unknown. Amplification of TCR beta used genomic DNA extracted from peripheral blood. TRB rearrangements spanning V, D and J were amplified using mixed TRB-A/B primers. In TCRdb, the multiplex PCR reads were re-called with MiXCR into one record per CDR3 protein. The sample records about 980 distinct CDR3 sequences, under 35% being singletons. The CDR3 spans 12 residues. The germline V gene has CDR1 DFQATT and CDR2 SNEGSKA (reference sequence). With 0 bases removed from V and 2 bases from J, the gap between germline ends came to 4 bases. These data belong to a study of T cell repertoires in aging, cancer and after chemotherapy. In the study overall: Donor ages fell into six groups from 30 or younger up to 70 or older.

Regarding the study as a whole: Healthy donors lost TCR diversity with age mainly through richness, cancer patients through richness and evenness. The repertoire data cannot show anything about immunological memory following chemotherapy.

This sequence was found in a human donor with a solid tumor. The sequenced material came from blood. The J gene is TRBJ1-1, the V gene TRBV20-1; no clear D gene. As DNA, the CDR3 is TGCAGTGCTAGAGACATCAACACTGAAGCTTTCTTT. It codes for CSARDINTEAFF.